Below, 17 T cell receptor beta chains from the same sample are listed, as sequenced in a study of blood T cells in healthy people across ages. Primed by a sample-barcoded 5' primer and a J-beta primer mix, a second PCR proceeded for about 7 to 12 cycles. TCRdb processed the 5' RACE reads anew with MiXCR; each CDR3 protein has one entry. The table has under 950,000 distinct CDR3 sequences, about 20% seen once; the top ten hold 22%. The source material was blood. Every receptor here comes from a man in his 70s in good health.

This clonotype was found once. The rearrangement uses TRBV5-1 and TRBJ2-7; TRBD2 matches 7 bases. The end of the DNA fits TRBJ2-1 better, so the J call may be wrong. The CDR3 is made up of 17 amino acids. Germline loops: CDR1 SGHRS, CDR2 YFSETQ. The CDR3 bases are TGCGCCAGCAGCTTGATGGGAAGCGGGGCACCTGGAAATGAGCAGTTCTTC. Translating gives CASSLMGSGAPGNEQFF.

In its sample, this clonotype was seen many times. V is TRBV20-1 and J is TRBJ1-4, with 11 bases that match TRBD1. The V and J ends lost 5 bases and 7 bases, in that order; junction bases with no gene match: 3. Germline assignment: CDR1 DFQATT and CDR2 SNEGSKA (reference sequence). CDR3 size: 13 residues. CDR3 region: CSAPGTGGEKLFF. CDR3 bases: TGCAGTGCTCCCGGGACAGGGGGTGAAAAACTGTTTTTT.

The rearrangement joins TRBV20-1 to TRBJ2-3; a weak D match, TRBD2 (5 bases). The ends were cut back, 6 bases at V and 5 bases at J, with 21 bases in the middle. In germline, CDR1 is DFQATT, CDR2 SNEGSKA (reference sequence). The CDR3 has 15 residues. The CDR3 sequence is CSAEFRELGKDTQYF. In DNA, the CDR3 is TGCAGTGCCGAATTCCGGGAACTAGGAAAAGATACGCAGTATTTT.

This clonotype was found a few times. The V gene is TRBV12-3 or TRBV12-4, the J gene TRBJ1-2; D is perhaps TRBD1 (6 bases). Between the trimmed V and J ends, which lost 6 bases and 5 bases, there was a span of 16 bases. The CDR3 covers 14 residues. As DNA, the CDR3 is TGTGCCAGCAGAGCCAAGGGGACATCTTATGGCTACACCTTC. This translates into CASRAKGTSYGYTF.

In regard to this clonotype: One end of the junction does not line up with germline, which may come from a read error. CDR3 bases: TGTGCCAGCAGTGGGGTGAGGGGAGATGCGCAGTATTTT. Its protein product is CASSGVRGDAQYF. This chain joins TRBV12-3 or TRBV12-4 and TRBJ2-3, with D perhaps assigned TRBD1 or TRBD2 (5 bases each). The length of the CDR3 is 13 residues.

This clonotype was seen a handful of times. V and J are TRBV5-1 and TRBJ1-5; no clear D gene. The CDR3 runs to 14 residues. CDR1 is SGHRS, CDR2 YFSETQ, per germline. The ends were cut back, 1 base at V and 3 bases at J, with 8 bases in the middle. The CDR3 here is CASSLQSHNQPQHF. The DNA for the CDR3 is TGCGCCAGCAGCTTGCAGAGTCACAATCAGCCCCAGCATTTT.

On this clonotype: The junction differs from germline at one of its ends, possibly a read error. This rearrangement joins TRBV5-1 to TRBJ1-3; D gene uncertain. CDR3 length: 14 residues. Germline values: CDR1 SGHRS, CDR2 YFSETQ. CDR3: CAGSSDVSGNTIYF. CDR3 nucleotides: TGCGCCGGCAGCTCGGATGTCTCTGGAAACACCATATATTTT. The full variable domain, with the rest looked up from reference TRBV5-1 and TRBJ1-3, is KAGVTQTPRYLIKTRGQQVTLSCSPISGHRSVSWYQQTPGQGLQFLFEYFSETQRNKGNFPGRFSGRQFSNSRSEMNVSTLELGDSALYLCAGSSDVSGNTIYFGEGSWLTVV.

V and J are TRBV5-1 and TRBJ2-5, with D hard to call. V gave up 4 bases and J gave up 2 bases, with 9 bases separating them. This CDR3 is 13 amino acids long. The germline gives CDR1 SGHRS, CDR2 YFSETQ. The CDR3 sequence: CASSADSQETQYF. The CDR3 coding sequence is TGCGCCAGCAGCGCCGACTCTCAAGAGACCCAGTACTTC.

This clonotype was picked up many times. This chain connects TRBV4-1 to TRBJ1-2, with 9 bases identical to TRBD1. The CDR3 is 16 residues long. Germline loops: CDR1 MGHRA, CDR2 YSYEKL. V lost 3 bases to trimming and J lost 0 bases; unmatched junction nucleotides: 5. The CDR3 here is CASSQAGTGSNYGYTF. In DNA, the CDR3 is TGCGCCAGCAGCCAGGCCGGGACAGGGTCTAACTATGGCTACACCTTC.

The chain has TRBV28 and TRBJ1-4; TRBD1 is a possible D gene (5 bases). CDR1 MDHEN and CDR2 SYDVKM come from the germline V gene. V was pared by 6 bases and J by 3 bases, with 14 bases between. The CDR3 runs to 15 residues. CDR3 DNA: TGTGCCAGCAGCGCGGGGGGGGTCTCTAATGAAAAACTGTTTTTT. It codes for CASSAGGVSNEKLFF.

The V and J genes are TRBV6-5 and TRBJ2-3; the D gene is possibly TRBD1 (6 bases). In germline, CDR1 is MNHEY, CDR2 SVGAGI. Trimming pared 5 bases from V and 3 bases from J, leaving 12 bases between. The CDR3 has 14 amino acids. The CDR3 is CASSPGQQTDTQYF. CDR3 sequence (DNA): TGTGCCAGCAGTCCCGGACAGCAAACAGATACGCAGTATTTT.

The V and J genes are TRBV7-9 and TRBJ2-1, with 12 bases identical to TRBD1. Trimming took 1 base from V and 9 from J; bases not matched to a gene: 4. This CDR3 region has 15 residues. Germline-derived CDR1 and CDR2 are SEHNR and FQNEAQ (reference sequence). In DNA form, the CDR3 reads TGTGCCAGCAGCTTAGGGGACAGGGGGCATGGTGAGCAGTTCTTC. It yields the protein CASSLGDRGHGEQFF.

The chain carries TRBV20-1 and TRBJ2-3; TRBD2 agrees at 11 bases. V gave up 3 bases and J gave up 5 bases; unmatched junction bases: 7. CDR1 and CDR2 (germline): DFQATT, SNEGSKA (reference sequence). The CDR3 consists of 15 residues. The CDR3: CSASPSSGRLDTQYF. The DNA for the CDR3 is TGCAGTGCTAGCCCTTCTAGCGGGAGGTTAGATACGCAGTATTTT.

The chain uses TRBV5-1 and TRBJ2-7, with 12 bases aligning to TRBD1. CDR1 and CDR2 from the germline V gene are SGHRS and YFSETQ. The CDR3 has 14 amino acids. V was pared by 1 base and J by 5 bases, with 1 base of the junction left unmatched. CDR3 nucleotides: TGCGCCAGCAGCTTGCGGGACAGGGGGCACGAGCAGTACTTC. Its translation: CASSLRDRGHEQYF.

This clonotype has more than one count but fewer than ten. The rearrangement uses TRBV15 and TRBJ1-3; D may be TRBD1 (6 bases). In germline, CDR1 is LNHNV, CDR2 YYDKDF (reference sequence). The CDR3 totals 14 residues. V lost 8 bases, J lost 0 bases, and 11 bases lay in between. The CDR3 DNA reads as TGTGCCACCGACCAGGGGTACTCTGGAAACACCATATATTTT. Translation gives CATDQGYSGNTIYF.

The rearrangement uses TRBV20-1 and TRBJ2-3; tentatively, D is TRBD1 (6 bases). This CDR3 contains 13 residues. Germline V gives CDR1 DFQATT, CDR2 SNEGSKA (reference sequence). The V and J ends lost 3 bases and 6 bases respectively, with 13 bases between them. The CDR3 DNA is TGCAGTGCTAGGGACAGTCATCAGGATACGCAGTATTTT. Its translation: CSARDSHQDTQYF.

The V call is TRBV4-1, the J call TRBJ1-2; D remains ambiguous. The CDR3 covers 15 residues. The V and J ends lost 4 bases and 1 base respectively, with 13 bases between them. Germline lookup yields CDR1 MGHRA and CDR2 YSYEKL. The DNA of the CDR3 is TGCGCCAGCAGCCGAAGCGAAGGGTATAACTATGGCTACACCTTC. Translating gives CASSRSEGYNYGYTF.